This entry lists 27 T cell receptor beta chains sequenced from one sample in a study of glioma-infiltrating T cells after dendritic cell vaccination. The data were produced by immunoSEQ multiplex PCR, yet TCRdb's version contains in-frame clones alone and is incomplete. The data hold 40,000 or so clones, with roughly four fifths observed a single time. Sequencing used blood, obtained before dendritic cell vaccination. These receptors originate from a human donor with glioblastoma.

The rearrangement links TRBV29-1 to TRBJ2-2, with D perhaps TRBD2 (5 bases). This CDR3 spans 13 amino acids. V lost 6 bases and J lost 8, with 16 bases in between. Germline loops: CDR1 SQVTM, CDR2 ANQGSEA. The CDR3 spells CSVLGDPSGELFF. CDR3 in DNA: TGCAGCGTCCTCGGGGATCCTTCTGGGGAGCTGTTTTTT.

This clone has a handful of counts. This CDR3 is also generated by other DNA sequences in the sample. J is TRBJ1-1 and V is TRBV11-2, with a possible D match to TRBD1 (5 bases). Germline V gene sequence: CDR1 SGHAT, CDR2 FQNNGV. The V gene lost 5 bases and the J gene lost 2 bases, with 9 bases spanning the gap. This CDR3 comprises 13 residues. The CDR3 spells CASSQQGNTEAFF. CDR3 DNA: TGTGCCAGCAGCCAGCAGGGTAACACTGAAGCTTTCTTT.

V and J are TRBV4-1 and TRBJ2-5; 8 nucleotides match TRBD1. Looked up from germline, CDR1 is MGHRA and CDR2 is YSYEKL. The V segment lost 3 bases and the J segment 4 bases; nucleotides outside the gene matches: 4. There are 14 residues in the CDR3. The CDR3 here is CASSQIDRGETQYF. In nucleotides, the CDR3 is TGCGCCAGCAGCCAGATCGACAGGGGAGAGACCCAGTACTTC.

The chain carries TRBV18 and TRBJ1-3; tentatively, D is TRBD1 (5 bases). This CDR3 contains 16 residues. The germline CDR1 and CDR2 sequences are KGHSH and LQKENI. V was trimmed by 1 base and J by 2 bases, leaving 12 bases between them. In DNA, the CDR3 is TGTGCCAGCTCACCACTCGGCAGGGCCCCTGGAAACACCATATATTTT. Its translation: CASSPLGRAPGNTIYF.

This sequence joins TRBV21-1 and TRBJ2-7; the tabulated D call, TRBD1, remains unverified against the DNA. TRBV21-1 is a listed pseudogene. The CDR3 has 17 residues. The CDR3, as DNA: TGTGCCAGCAGCTCGACTCACCGGGACAATAACCTCTACGAGCAGTACTTC. It specifies CASSSTHRDNNLYEQYF.

This sequence joins TRBV6-5 and TRBJ2-7, with D possibly matching TRBD2 (6 bases). The germline V gene has CDR1 MNHEY and CDR2 SVGAGI. CDR3 length equals 13 residues. Between the trimmed V and J ends, which lost 6 bases and 0 bases, there was a span of 9 bases. CDR3 in amino acids: CASSRTTSYEQYF. The CDR3 DNA reads as TGTGCCAGCAGCAGGACTACCTCCTACGAGCAGTACTTC.

The chain is built from TRBV15 and TRBJ2-3; 14 bases line up with TRBD2. V was pared by 4 bases and J by 1 base, with 4 bases of the junction left unmatched. The CDR3 contains 17 residues. CDR1 is LNHNV, CDR2 YYDKDF, per germline (reference sequence). In DNA form, the CDR3 reads TGTGCCACCAGCAAAATGGGACTAGCGGGGGGCACAGATACGCAGTATTTT. Translating it yields CATSKMGLAGGTDTQYF.

This chain connects TRBV7-3 to TRBJ1-1; perhaps TRBD1 as D (5 bases). Germline V gene data show CDR1 as SGHTA and CDR2 as FQGTGA. Trimming removed 7 bases from V and 5 bases from J, with 17 bases in between. This CDR3 spans 14 amino acids. The CDR3 loop reads CASTTGGGGTEAFF. The CDR3 DNA reads as TGTGCCAGCACCACGGGGGGAGGCGGGACTGAAGCTTTCTTT.

The chain joins TRBV7-2 to TRBJ2-1, with 9 bases aligning to TRBD2. CDR1 is SGHTA and CDR2 is FQGNSA in the germline V gene. The CDR3 extends over 16 amino acids. Trimming removed 4 bases from V and 4 bases from J; junction bases left unmatched: 8. The CDR3 region has the DNA TGTGCCAGCAGCTCCCTTGCGGGGGGGCCTTACAATGAGCAGTTCTTC. It specifies CASSSLAGGPYNEQFF.

The chain has TRBV30 and TRBJ1-1; D perhaps matches TRBD1 (6 bases). This CDR3 comprises 12 residues. V was clipped by 2 bases and J by 8 bases, with 12 bases between them. From germline, CDR1 is GTSNPN and CDR2 SVGIG (reference sequence). The CDR3 here is CAWSPIRGEAFF. CDR3 sequence (DNA): TGTGCCTGGAGTCCGATAAGGGGGGAAGCTTTCTTT.

The V gene is TRBV5-6, the J gene TRBJ2-1; D not resolved. Deletions cut 0 bases from V and 4 bases from J, with 17 bases between. The CDR3 sequence is 17 residues long. Germline V CDR1 and CDR2: SGHDT, YYEEEE. CDR3 region: CASSLAPSWLDYNEQFF. CDR3 DNA sequence: TGTGCCAGCAGCTTGGCCCCCTCGTGGCTCGATTACAATGAGCAGTTCTTC.

This clone was picked up a small number of times. The V gene is TRBV5-6, the J gene TRBJ2-1, with 10 positions matching TRBD1. Germline values: CDR1 SGHDT, CDR2 YYEEEE. CDR3 length: 15 residues. Trimming cost V 2 bases and J 2 bases; bases outside gene matches: 1. This chain's CDR3 is CASSLGQGAYNEQFF. Here the CDR3 DNA reads TGTGCCAGCAGCTTAGGACAGGGGGCCTACAATGAGCAGTTCTTC.

The J gene is TRBJ2-7, the V gene TRBV7-9, with 12 bases aligning to TRBD2. Looked up from germline, CDR1 is SEHNR and CDR2 is FQNEAQ (reference sequence). The CDR3 extends over 15 amino acids. V was clipped by 2 bases and J by 3 bases; unmatched bases: 2. CDR3 nucleotides: TGTGCCAGCAGCTTACCTAGCGGGGGGGTCTACGAGCAGTACTTC. It encodes CASSLPSGGVYEQYF.

Points on this clone: An end of the junction differs from the germline gene, which may be a read error. The chain carries TRBV7-7 and TRBJ2-2, with 11 positions matching TRBD1. The CDR3 contains 15 residues. Germline-derived CDR1 and CDR2 are SSHAT and FNYEAQ (reference sequence). Written as DNA, the CDR3 is TGTGCTAGCAGCCTCGGACAGGGGGCCTCCGGGGAGCTGTTTTTT. Translating gives CASSLGQGASGELFF.

The chain is built from TRBV30 and TRBJ1-2; 10 bases match TRBD1. This CDR3 contains 13 residues. Germline values: CDR1 GTSNPN, CDR2 SVGIG (reference sequence). V lost 0 bases to trimming and J lost 7 bases; unmatched junction nucleotides: 2. The CDR3 here is CAWSVGTGAGYTF. CDR3 DNA sequence: TGTGCCTGGAGTGTTGGGACAGGGGCTGGCTACACCTTC. Combining the CDR3 with reference TRBV30 and TRBJ1-2 gives the whole variable domain SQTIHQWPATLVQPVGSPLSLECTVEGTSNPNLYWYRQAAGRGLQLLFYSVGIGQISSEVPQNLSASRPQDRQFILSSKKLLLSDSGFYLCAWSVGTGAGYTFGSGTRLTVV.

This rearrangement joins TRBV7-2 to TRBJ2-7; 11 positions agree with TRBD2. The CDR3 runs 15 residues. The J segment lost 6 bases and the V segment lost 6 bases, leaving 10 bases of the junction unmatched. Germline loops: CDR1 SGHTA, CDR2 FQGNSA. The CDR3 nucleotides are TGTGCCAGCAGGGAAACTAGCGGGGGTCTCGGCGAGCAGTACTTC. Its protein is CASRETSGGLGEQYF.

The genes are TRBV6-4 and TRBJ2-1; 16 bases fit TRBD2. The CDR3 extends over 16 amino acids. CDR1 MRHNA and CDR2 SNTAGT come from the germline V gene. V shed 2 bases and J 8 bases; nucleotides not matched to a gene: 3. CDR3 sequence reads: CASSDTGTSGGDEQFF. In nucleotides, the CDR3 is TGTGCCAGCAGTGACACCGGGACTAGCGGGGGGGATGAGCAGTTCTTC.

The chain uses TRBV7-9 and TRBJ2-1; no reliable D call. The V end was cut by 2 bases, the J end by 8 bases, with 4 bases between. The length of the CDR3 is 11 residues. CDR1 and CDR2 (germline): SEHNR, FQNEAQ (reference sequence). CDR3 in amino acids: CASSLIDEQFF. In DNA form, the CDR3 reads TGTGCCAGCAGCTTAATAGATGAGCAGTTCTTC.

The rearrangement uses TRBV14 and TRBJ1-6, with TRBD1 matching over 8 bases. The CDR3 loop spans 14 amino acids. V shed 4 bases, J shed 8 bases, and the junction held 4 bases outside the gene matches. Germline CDR1 SGHDN, CDR2 FVKESK. DNA of the CDR3: TGTGCCAGCAGCCCCGACAGGGGTTATTCACCCCTCCACTTT. Translated, it gives CASSPDRGYSPLHF. The whole variable domain, remainder taken from reference TRBV14 and TRBJ1-6, is EAGVTQFPSHSVIEKGQTVTLRCDPISGHDNLYWYRRVMGKEIKFLLHFVKESKQDESGMPNNRFLAERTGGTYSTLKVQPAELEDSGVYFCASSPDRGYSPLHFGNGTRLTVT.

V is TRBV4-1 and J is TRBJ2-5; the match to TRBD1 covers 8 bases. Germline loops: CDR1 MGHRA, CDR2 YSYEKL. The CDR3 has 15 residues. The V gene end was trimmed by 0 bases and the J gene end by 5 bases; junction bases not matched to a gene: 5. The CDR3 is CASSQDHRQGETQYF. The CDR3 region has the DNA TGCGCCAGCAGCCAAGATCATCGACAGGGGGAGACCCAGTACTTC.

The rearrangement uses TRBV6-5 and TRBJ2-1, with a tentative D call TRBD2 (6 bases). V gave up 4 bases and J gave up 4 bases, with 11 bases separating them. This CDR3 contains 14 residues. Germline V gene sequence: CDR1 MNHEY, CDR2 SVGAGI. CDR3 DNA sequence: TGTGCCAGCAGTTCCGGGGGACCTTACAATGAGCAGTTCTTC. Translating gives CASSSGGPYNEQFF.

CDR3 region: CASSTTGVTNEKLFF. The CDR3 DNA sequence: TGCGCCAGCAGTACAACAGGGGTAACTAATGAAAAACTGTTTTTT. This chain links TRBV5-1 with TRBJ1-4; 7 bases match TRBD1. V lost 5 bases to trimming and J lost 1 base; unmatched junction nucleotides: 5. The CDR3 is made up of 15 amino acids. Looked up from germline, CDR1 is SGHRS and CDR2 is YFSETQ.

The V call is TRBV30, the J call TRBJ2-3; 12 bases are a match to TRBD2. Germline values: CDR1 GTSNPN, CDR2 SVGIG (reference sequence). Trimming cost V 1 base and J 5 bases; bases outside gene matches: 4. This CDR3 has 15 residues. DNA of the CDR3: TGTGCCTGGAGTGCTAGCGGGGGGGCCGGAGATACGCAGTATTTT. Its protein product is CAWSASGGAGDTQYF.

This sequence joins TRBV5-6 and TRBJ2-3; D is perhaps TRBD2 (5 bases). CDR1 and CDR2 (germline): SGHDT, YYEEEE. V was shortened by 0 bases and J by 4 bases, with 9 bases between the two germline ends. This CDR3 comprises 14 residues. The CDR3 loop reads CASSLEARADTQYF. The DNA for the CDR3 is TGTGCCAGCAGCTTGGAAGCGAGGGCAGATACGCAGTATTTT.

This clone was recorded a few times. J is TRBJ1-2 and V is TRBV4-1; no clear D. Looked up from germline, CDR1 is MGHRA and CDR2 is YSYEKL. Between the trimmed V and J ends, which lost 1 base and 8 bases, there was a span of 14 bases. CDR3 length equals 14 residues. DNA of the CDR3: TGCGCCAGCAGCCAAGTCGGAATGACGGGGGGCTACACCTTC. This translates into CASSQVGMTGGYTF.

The chain has TRBV4-2 and TRBJ2-2; 9 bases map to TRBD2. CDR1 and CDR2 from the germline V gene are LGHNA and YNFKEQ. The V gene end was trimmed by 2 bases and the J gene end by 5 bases; junction bases not matched to a gene: 9. This CDR3 comprises 17 residues. CDR3 nucleotides: TGTGCCAGCAGCCAACTGGGCGGGGGGGCTTTTACCGGGGAGCTGTTTTTT. Its protein product is CASSQLGGGAFTGELFF.

The chain joins TRBV7-2 to TRBJ2-5; D remains ambiguous. Germline V CDR1 and CDR2: SGHTA, FQGNSA. This CDR3 is 13 amino acids long. Trimming removed 1 base from V and 6 bases from J, with 9 bases in between. The CDR3 sequence: CASSLGDLKTQYF. The CDR3 bases are TGTGCCAGCAGCTTAGGAGACTTGAAGACCCAGTACTTC. Full variable domain (missing parts from reference TRBV7-2 and TRBJ2-5): GAGVSQSPSNKVTEKGKDVELRCDPISGHTALYWYRQSLGQGLEFLIYFQGNSAPDKSGLPSDRFSAERTGGSVSTLTIQRTQQEDSAVYLCASSLGDLKTQYFGPGTRLLVL.